This TCR beta chain was recovered during a study of T cell responses to AZD1222 COVID-19 vaccine (dated by TCRdb to the early 2020s). For the wider study: A total of around 240 trial participants underwent TCR sequencing, of whom roughly 210 had received two doses of AZD1222 and around 26 had received two doses of the MenACWY control vaccine. Trial participants were enrolled into age subgroups of 18-55, 56-69 and 70-plus years, which contained about 160, 30 and 59 TCR-sequenced participants, respectively. The full study reports these points: Because no day 14 peak-response samples were available, repertoires were characterized only after the peak T cell response. After two AZD1222 doses, both the breadth and the depth of spike-specific TCRs were significantly higher than at day 0 and than in MenACWY recipients. Conclusions about previously exposed vaccinees were limited because only six AZD1222 recipients were SARS-CoV-2 seropositive at baseline. The whole spike protein was spanned by vaccine-associated CD4 TCRs, and dominant responses were seen in regions 160-218 and 743-854. The 56-69-year group was small, and its depth increase did not reach significance, likely because of low power. Participants were mostly white British, with more females than males. The authors suggested clonal diversity may have been underestimated. Epitopes outside the regions mutated in the B.1.351 and B.1.1.7 variants were reportedly recognized by nearly half of the unique spike-specific TCRs.

Comments on this clone: Its target antigen remains unknown. No base-level quality is on record; no much larger clone is a single base apart.

The time point label here, explained by the study, means: about 28 days (+/-7) after the second vaccine dose. AZD1222 recipients whose second dose came at about 4 weeks and those whose second dose came at about 12 weeks were combined into one group, since spike-specific TCR depth and breadth did not differ between the two schedules. Vaccinee samples were obtained from the UK trials COV001 and COV002, which included a single-blind randomized controlled phase 2/3 trial of AZD1222 (ChAdOx1 nCoV-19) in healthy adults. For TCRbeta chain sequencing, PBMC samples were collected from trial participants at day 0 and at day 28 after the second dose. The CDR3 regions of human TCRbeta chains were subjected to immunosequencing. The original methods were these. Repertoire TCRs were matched against a reference library of SARS-CoV-2-specific TCRs generated with the MIRA antigen-specificity platform. Breadth was defined as the fraction of unique TCRs that were SARS-CoV-2-associated. Depth was defined as the fraction of total T cells that were SARS-CoV-2-associated. Using the MIRA data, every spike-specific TCR was mapped to the spike region that the TCR reacted to and assigned to either a CD4 or a CD8 class. Log10-transformed breadth and depth values were compared by one-way ANOVA with Sidak's multiple comparisons tests. TCRdb stores this immuneACCESS table with in-frame sequences only. Part of the clones is absent; in the studies checked, under half of the shortfall reflects unresolved V genes, and no reason is known for the rest. The DNA gave D and trimming, while V, J and clone size come from that table. For this sample there are about 160,000 clones; around 90% appear just once. 0.9% to 1.2% of the sample lies in the top ten.

Trimming takes 5 bases from V and 3 bases from J, and the germline ends sit 8 bases apart. The CDR3 numbers 12 residues from cysteine through phenylalanine. Just the 36-base CDR3 DNA is kept, in frame starting at base 1. The sample consisted of peripheral blood, taken 28 days after the second AZD1222 dose. This TCR came from an adult who received the AZD1222 COVID-19 vaccine. The sequence joins TRBV12-3 or TRBV12-4 to TRBJ2-7; confidence is insufficient to name the D gene. The CDR3 region has the sequence CASSPSNYEQYF. The nucleotide sequence reads as follows: TGTGCCAGCAGTCCCAGTAACTACGAGCAGTACTTC.